The entry below gives a single T cell receptor beta chain sequence along with its context. Its specificity is not known. The junction departs from germline at one end; a sequencing error may be responsible. CDR3 length: 13 amino acids. Per the germline V gene, CDR1 is MNHEY and CDR2 is SVGAGI. Unsorted whole blood served as the source of blood RNA, and germline DNA was extracted as well. Patients had chronic HBV infection and were treatment-naive. The data were taken from a study of tumor-infiltrating lymphocytes in primary liver carcinoma. Study context: Patients diagnosed with primary liver carcinoma received treatment through surgical resection.

Study-level findings and limits: Tumor top-250-clone fraction significantly exceeded that of blood (p = 0.039). For tumor-adjacent and tumor-blood pairs, overlap was less than that seen for tumor region pairs.

The researchers produced TCR beta cDNA from approximately 550 ng total RNA with a constant-region primer. Investigators got TCR beta libraries out of three nested multiplex PCR rounds, done with slightly modified ARM-PCR. The study ran its first two PCR rounds for roughly 10 cycles each, using TRBV1-TRBV30 forward primers and a C-beta reverse primer. TCRdb redid the calling of the multiplex PCR reads with MiXCR, one entry per CDR3 protein. The table records fewer than 250,000 distinct CDR3 sequences, less than 65% of them present only once. V is TRBV6-5 and J is TRBJ2-7; no clear D gene. The sequenced sample consisted of peripheral blood. The origin of this receptor is an older woman with primary liver carcinoma and hepatitis B virus infection. The CDR3 sequence: CASSPDGNYEHYF. In nucleotides, the CDR3 is TGTGCCAGCAGTCCGGACGGTAACTACGAGCACTATTTC.